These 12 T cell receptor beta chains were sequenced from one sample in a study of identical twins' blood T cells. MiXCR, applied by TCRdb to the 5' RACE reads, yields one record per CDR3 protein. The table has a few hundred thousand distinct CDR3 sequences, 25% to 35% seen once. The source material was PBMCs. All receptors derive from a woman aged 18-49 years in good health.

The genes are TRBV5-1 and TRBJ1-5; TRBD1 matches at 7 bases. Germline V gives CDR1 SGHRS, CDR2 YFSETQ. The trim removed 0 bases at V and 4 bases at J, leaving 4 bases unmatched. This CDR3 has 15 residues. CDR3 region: CASSLDATGNQPQHF. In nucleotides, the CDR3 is TGCGCCAGCAGCTTGGATGCGACAGGGAATCAGCCCCAGCATTTT.

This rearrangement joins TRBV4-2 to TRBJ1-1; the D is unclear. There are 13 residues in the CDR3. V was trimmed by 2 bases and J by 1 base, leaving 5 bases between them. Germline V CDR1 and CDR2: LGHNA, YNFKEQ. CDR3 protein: CASSQRRNTEAFF. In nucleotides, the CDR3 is TGTGCCAGCAGCCAAAGGAGGAACACTGAAGCTTTCTTT.

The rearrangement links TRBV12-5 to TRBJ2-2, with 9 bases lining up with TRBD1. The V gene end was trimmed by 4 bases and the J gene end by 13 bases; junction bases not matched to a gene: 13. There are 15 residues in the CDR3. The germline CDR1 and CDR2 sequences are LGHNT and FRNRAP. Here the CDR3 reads CASGSVLRGQGVLFF. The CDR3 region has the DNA TGTGCTAGTGGTTCGGTCCTCCGGGGACAGGGCGTGCTGTTTTTT.

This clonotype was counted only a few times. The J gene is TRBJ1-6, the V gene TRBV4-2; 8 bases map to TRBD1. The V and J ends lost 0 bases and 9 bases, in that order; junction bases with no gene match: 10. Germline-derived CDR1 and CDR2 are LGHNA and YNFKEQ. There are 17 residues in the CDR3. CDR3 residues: CASSQESRRGLTSPLHF. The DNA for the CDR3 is TGTGCCAGCAGCCAAGAATCTCGCAGGGGGCTAACTTCACCCCTCCACTTT.

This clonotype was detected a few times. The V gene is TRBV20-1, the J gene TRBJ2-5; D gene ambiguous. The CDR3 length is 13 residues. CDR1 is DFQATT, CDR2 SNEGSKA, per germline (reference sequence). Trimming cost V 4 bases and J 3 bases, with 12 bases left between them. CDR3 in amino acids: CSATSTGKETQYF. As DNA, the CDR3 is TGCAGTGCTACCTCAACTGGGAAAGAGACCCAGTACTTC.

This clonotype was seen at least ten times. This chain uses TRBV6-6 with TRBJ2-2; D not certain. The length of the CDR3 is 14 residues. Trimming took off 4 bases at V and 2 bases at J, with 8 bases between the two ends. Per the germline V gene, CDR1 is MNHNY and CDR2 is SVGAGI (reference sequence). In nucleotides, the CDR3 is TGTGCCAGCAGTTTACTCGGCAACACCGGGGAGCTGTTTTTT. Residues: CASSLLGNTGELFF.

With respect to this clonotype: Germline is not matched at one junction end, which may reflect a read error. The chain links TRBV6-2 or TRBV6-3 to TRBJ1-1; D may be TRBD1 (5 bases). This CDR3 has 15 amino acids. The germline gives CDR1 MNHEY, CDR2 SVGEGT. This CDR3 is CVSDIPGPGGTEAFF. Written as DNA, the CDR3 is TGTGTCAGCGATATCCCGGGACCGGGGGGAACTGAAGCTTTCTTT.

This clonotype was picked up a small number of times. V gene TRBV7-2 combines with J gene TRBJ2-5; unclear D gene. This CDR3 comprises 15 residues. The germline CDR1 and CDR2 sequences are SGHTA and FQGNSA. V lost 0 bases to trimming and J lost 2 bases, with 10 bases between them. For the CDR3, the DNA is TGTGCCAGCAGCTTAGCGGTTACTCAACAAGAGACCCAGTACTTC. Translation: CASSLAVTQQETQYF. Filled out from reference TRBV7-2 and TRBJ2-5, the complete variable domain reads GAGVSQSPSNKVTEKGKDVELRCDPISGHTALYWYRQSLGQGLEFLIYFQGNSAPDKSGLPSDRFSAERTGGSVSTLTIQRTQQEDSAVYLCASSLAVTQQETQYFGPGTRLLVL.

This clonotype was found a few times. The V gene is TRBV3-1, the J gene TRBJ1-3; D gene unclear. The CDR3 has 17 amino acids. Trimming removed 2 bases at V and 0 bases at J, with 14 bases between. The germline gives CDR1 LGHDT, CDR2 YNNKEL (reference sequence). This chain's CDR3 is CASSQRVWNPSGNTIYF. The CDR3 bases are TGTGCCAGCAGCCAACGGGTGTGGAACCCCTCTGGAAACACCATATATTTT.

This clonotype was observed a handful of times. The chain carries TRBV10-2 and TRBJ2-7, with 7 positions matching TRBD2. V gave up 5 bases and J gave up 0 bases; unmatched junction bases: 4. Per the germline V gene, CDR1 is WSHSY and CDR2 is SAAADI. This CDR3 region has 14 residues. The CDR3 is CASSRRDYSYEQYF. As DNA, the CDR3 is TGCGCCAGCAGTAGACGGGACTACTCCTACGAGCAGTACTTC.

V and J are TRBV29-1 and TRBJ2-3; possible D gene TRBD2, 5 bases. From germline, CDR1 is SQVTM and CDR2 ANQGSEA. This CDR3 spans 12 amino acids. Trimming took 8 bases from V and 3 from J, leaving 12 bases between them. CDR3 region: CSPRGLTDTQYF. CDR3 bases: TGCAGCCCACGGGGTCTAACAGATACGCAGTATTTT.

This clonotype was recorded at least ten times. This chain's CDR3 is CSVVRGINNEQFF. The CDR3 coding sequence is TGCAGCGTTGTTCGAGGGATCAACAATGAGCAGTTCTTC. The gene calls are TRBV29-1 and TRBJ2-1, with D perhaps TRBD2 (5 bases). Trimming removed 4 bases from V and 5 bases from J, with 12 bases in between. Per the germline V gene, CDR1 is SQVTM and CDR2 is ANQGSEA. This CDR3 is built from 13 residues.